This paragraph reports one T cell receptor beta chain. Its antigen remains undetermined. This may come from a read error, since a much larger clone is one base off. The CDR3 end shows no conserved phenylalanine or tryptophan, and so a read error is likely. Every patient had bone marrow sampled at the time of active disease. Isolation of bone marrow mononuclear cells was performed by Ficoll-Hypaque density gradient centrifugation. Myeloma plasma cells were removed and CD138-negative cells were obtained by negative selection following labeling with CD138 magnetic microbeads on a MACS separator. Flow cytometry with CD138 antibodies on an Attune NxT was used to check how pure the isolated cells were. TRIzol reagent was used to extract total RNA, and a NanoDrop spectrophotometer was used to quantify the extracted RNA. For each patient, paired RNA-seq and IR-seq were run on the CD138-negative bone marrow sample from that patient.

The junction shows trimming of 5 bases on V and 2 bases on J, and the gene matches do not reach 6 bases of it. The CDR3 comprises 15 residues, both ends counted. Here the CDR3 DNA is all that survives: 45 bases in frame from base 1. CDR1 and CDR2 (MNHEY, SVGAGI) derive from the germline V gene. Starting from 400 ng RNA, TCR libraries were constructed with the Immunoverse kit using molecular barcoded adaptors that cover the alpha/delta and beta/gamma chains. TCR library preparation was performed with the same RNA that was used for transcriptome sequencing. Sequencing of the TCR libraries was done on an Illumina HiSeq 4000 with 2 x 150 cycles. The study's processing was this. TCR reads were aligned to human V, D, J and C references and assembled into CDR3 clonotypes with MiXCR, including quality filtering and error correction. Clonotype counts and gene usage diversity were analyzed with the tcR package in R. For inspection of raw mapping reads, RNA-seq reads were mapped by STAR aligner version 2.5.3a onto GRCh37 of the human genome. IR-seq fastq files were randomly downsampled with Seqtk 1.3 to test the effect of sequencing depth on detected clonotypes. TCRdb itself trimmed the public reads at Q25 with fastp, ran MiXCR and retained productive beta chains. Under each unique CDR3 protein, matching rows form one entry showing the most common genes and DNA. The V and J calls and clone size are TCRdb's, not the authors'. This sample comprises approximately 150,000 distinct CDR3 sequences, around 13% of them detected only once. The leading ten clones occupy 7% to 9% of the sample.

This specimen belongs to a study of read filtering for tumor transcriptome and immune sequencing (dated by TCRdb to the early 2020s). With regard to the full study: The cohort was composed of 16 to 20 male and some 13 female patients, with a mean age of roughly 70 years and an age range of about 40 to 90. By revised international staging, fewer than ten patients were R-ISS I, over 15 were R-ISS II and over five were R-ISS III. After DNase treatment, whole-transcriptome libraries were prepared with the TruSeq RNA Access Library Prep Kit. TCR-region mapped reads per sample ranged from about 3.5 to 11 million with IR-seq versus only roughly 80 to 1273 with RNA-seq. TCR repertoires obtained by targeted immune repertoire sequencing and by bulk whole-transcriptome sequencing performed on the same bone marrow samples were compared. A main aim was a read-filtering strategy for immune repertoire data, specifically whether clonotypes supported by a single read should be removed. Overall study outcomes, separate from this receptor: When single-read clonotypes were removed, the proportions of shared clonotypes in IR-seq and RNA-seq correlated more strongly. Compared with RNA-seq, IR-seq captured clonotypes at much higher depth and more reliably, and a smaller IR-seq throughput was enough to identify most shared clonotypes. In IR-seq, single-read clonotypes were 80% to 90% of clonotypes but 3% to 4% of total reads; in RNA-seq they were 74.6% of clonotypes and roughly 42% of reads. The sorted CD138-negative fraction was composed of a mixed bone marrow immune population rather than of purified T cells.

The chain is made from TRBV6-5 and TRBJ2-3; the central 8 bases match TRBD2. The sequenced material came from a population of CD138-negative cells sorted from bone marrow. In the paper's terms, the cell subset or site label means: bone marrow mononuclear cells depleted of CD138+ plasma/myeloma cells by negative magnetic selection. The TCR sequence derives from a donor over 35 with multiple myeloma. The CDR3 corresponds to CASSLSAGATDTQYS. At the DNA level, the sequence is TGTGCCAGCAGTCTCTCAGCGGGAGCCACAGATACGCAGTATTCT.